Below are 11 T cell receptor beta chains sequenced from a single sample in a study of T cells after yellow fever vaccination. TCRdb ran MiXCR on the 5' RACE reads and lists one entry per CDR3 protein. The sample lists some 500,000 distinct CDR3 sequences, roughly 14% occurring once. The sample here was PBMCs, taken on the day of the yellow fever booster vaccination. These TCRs come from a man aged 30-40 years who received the YFV17D yellow fever vaccine.

CDR3 in amino acids: CASSYWRGRKLITAEQFF. The CDR3 bases are TGTGCCAGCAGTTATTGGAGGGGGAGGAAGTTGATCACTGCTGAGCAGTTCTTC. The genes are TRBV6-2 or TRBV6-3 and TRBJ2-1; either TRBD1 or TRBD2 may fit D (6 bases each). Trimming stripped 3 bases from V and 9 bases from J, with 27 bases between. This CDR3 is 18 amino acids long. Germline CDR1 MNHEY, CDR2 SVGEGT.

V usage is TRBV29-1 and J usage is TRBJ2-7; D is uncertain. Between the trimmed V and J ends, which lost 6 bases and 0 bases, there was a span of 6 bases. The CDR3 consists of 11 residues. CDR1 is SQVTM and CDR2 is ANQGSEA in the germline V gene. CDR3 sequence: CSVRSSYEQYF. The CDR3 nucleotides are TGCAGCGTACGAAGCTCCTACGAGCAGTACTTC.

V usage is TRBV4-3 and J usage is TRBJ2-6; TRBD1 matches 10 bases. Trimming took 1 base from V and 2 from J; bases not matched to a gene: 2. CDR1 LGHNA and CDR2 YSLEER come from the germline V gene. The CDR3 extends over 17 amino acids. CDR3 amino acids: CASSQGTGGTGANVLTF. CDR3 nucleotide sequence: TGCGCCAGCAGCCAAGGGACAGGGGGAACTGGGGCCAACGTCCTGACTTTC.

In its sample, this clonotype was seen a few times. The J gene is TRBJ2-1, the V gene TRBV5-1; D call uncertain. This CDR3 is 13 amino acids long. Germline lookup yields CDR1 SGHRS and CDR2 YFSETQ. Trimming took 7 bases from V and 4 from J, leaving 12 bases between them. CDR3 nucleotide sequence: TGCGCCAGCGCCCGCCTACCGTACAATGAGCAGTTCTTC. Its translation: CASARLPYNEQFF. Full variable domain (outside the CDR3, taken from reference TRBV5-1 and TRBJ2-1): KAGVTQTPRYLIKTRGQQVTLSCSPISGHRSVSWYQQTPGQGLQFLFEYFSETQRNKGNFPGRFSGRQFSNSRSEMNVSTLELGDSALYLCASARLPYNEQFFGPGTRLTVL.

Here the CDR3 DNA reads TGTGCCAGCAGTCCTCTGTATGGGACTAGCGGGACCGGGGAGCTGTTTTTT. This translates into CASSPLYGTSGTGELFF. This chain links TRBV28 with TRBJ2-2; 12 bases are a match to TRBD2. The CDR3 has 17 amino acids. Trimming removed 5 bases from V and 5 bases from J; junction bases left unmatched: 9. Germline CDR1 is MDHEN and CDR2 is SYDVKM.

The V call is TRBV7-6, the J call TRBJ2-7; 12 nucleotides line up with TRBD2. Germline values: CDR1 SGHVS, CDR2 FNYEAQ. The CDR3 loop spans 14 amino acids. With V trimmed by 5 bases and J by 7 bases, 6 bases remained unmatched. CDR3 coding DNA: TGTGCCAGCAGCCGACTAGCGGGAGACCGAGAGCAGTACTTC. This gives the protein CASSRLAGDREQYF.

This clonotype was seen a handful of times. The rearrangement links TRBV19 to TRBJ1-4; TRBD1 is a possible D gene (5 bases). Germline V gives CDR1 LNHDA, CDR2 SQIVND (reference sequence). This CDR3 is 15 amino acids long. V was cut by 6 bases and J by 6 bases, with 17 bases left in between. CDR3 sequence: CASRRGQSNYEKLFF. The CDR3, as DNA: TGTGCCAGTAGGAGAGGACAATCGAATTATGAAAAACTGTTTTTT.

This clonotype was seen once. The genes are TRBV14 and TRBJ2-3; 10 bases are shared with TRBD1. The CDR3 is 17 amino acids. V was clipped by 3 bases and J by 0 bases; unmatched bases: 6. The germline CDR1 and CDR2 sequences are SGHDN and FVKESK. CDR3 nucleotide sequence: TGTGCCAGCAGCCATCCCGACAGGGGGCCAAGCACAGATACGCAGTATTTT. It is translated as CASSHPDRGPSTDTQYF.

J is TRBJ2-7 and V is TRBV2; 9 nucleotides agree with TRBD2. The CDR3 loop spans 15 amino acids. CDR1 is SNHLY, CDR2 FYNNEI, per germline. Trimming cost V 6 bases and J 0 bases; bases outside gene matches: 6. CDR3 sequence: CASRVSGGSSYEQYF. The CDR3 DNA follows: TGTGCCAGCAGGGTTAGCGGGGGCAGCTCCTACGAGCAGTACTTC.

This clonotype was observed a few times. The gene calls are TRBV18 and TRBJ2-5; a possible D gene is TRBD2 (6 bases). The CDR3 runs to 14 residues. V was cut by 6 bases and J by 5 bases, with 16 bases left in between. Germline lookup yields CDR1 KGHSH and CDR2 LQKENI. For the CDR3, the DNA is TGTGCCAGCTCGCCCCGGGGAGGAAGGGAGACCCAGTACTTC. Translation: CASSPRGGRETQYF.

This clonotype was picked up a small number of times. The chain combines TRBV3-1 with TRBJ2-2, with D maybe TRBD2 (6 bases). V was trimmed by 1 base and J by 1 base, leaving 10 bases between them. CDR3 length: 16 residues. CDR1 and CDR2 (germline): LGHDT, YNNKEL (reference sequence). The CDR3: CASSQGGSGNTGELFF. The CDR3 coding sequence is TGTGCCAGCAGCCAAGGGGGTAGCGGGAACACCGGGGAGCTGTTTTTT.